The entry that follows covers one T cell receptor beta chain sequence. Its antigen is still unknown. Trimming took 6 bases from V and 2 from J; bases not matched to a gene: 13. This CDR3 contains 16 residues. The germline CDR1 and CDR2 sequences are ENHRY and SYGVKD. The record originates from a study of blood T cells in healthy people across ages. A second 7 to 11 cycle PCR used barcoded and J-beta primers. TCRdb reprocessed the 5' RACE reads via MiXCR and lists one record per CDR3 protein. The profile covers 600,000 to 850,000 distinct CDR3 sequences, with 35% to 45% appearing a single time and 20% to 25% taken by the ten largest. Broader study findings: Significant beta diversity loss was already apparent by age roughly 43, declining roughly linearly. It was the long-lived donors that had more naive CD4+ cells and higher diversity than aged donors.

The source of this sequence is a woman between 55 and 75 years old in good health. The chain has TRBV10-3 and TRBJ2-7; 7 positions match TRBD2. Material: blood. CDR3 in amino acids: CAIRTTGRTLPYEQYF. The CDR3 coding sequence is TGTGCCATCAGGACCACCGGGAGGACTTTGCCCTACGAGCAGTACTTC.